The 13 T cell receptor beta chains below all came from one sample that was sequenced in a study of T cell responses to AZD1222 COVID-19 vaccine. Clones were sequenced by immunoSEQ multiplex PCR, and TCRdb holds only the in-frame ones, with some missing. The sample includes about 130,000 clones, approximately 90% of them seen just once. Specimen: peripheral blood, collected on day 0 of AZD1222 vaccination. These receptor sequences come from an adult in good health.

J is TRBJ2-3 and V is TRBV6-2 or TRBV6-3; 7 positions match TRBD1. With V trimmed by 2 bases and J by 3 bases, 5 bases remained unmatched. There are 15 residues in the CDR3. Germline CDR1 MNHEY, CDR2 SVGEGT. The CDR3 sequence is CASSYGNRGTDTQYF. The CDR3, as DNA: TGTGCCAGCAGTTACGGGAACAGGGGAACAGATACGCAGTATTTT.

The chain couples TRBV11-3 to TRBJ2-7; the match to TRBD1 covers 7 bases. Per the germline V gene, CDR1 is SGHNT and CDR2 is YENEEA. This CDR3 contains 13 residues. V gave up 5 bases and J gave up 2 bases; unmatched junction bases: 3. DNA for the CDR3: TGTGCCAGCAGCCCGGGACAGACCTACGAGCAGTACTTC. Protein product: CASSPGQTYEQYF.

The chain uses TRBV4-3 and TRBJ2-7, with 8 bases matching TRBD1. V gave up 0 bases and J gave up 1 base; unmatched junction bases: 2. Germline V gene lookup returns CDR1 LGHNA and CDR2 YSLEER. The CDR3 consists of 15 residues. The CDR3 loop is CASSQDRGPSYEQYF. In DNA form, the CDR3 reads TGCGCCAGCAGCCAAGACAGGGGGCCGTCCTACGAGCAGTACTTC.

The rearrangement uses TRBV7-2 and TRBJ2-2; 9 bases agree with TRBD1. The CDR3 consists of 16 residues. Germline CDR1 reads SGHTA; CDR2 reads FQGNSA. V shed 1 base and J 7 bases; nucleotides not matched to a gene: 7. The chain's CDR3 is CASSLGQGGVGGELFF. Written as DNA, the CDR3 is TGTGCCAGCAGCTTAGGACAGGGGGGGGTTGGCGGGGAGCTGTTTTTT.

The chain carries TRBV7-3 and TRBJ2-3; 8 bases fit TRBD2. The CDR3 is 15 amino acids. Germline V gene data show CDR1 as SGHTA and CDR2 as FQGTGA. With V trimmed by 7 bases and J by 3 bases, 9 bases remained unmatched. The CDR3, as DNA: TGTGCCAGCAAACGGGGCGGGGGGAGAACAGATACGCAGTATTTT. This translates into CASKRGGGRTDTQYF.

This chain joins TRBV5-1 and TRBJ2-2; perhaps TRBD2 as D (5 bases). The V end was cut by 1 base, the J end by 2 bases, with 6 bases between. CDR3 length equals 14 residues. Germline V gives CDR1 SGHRS, CDR2 YFSETQ. DNA for the CDR3: TGCGCCAGCAGCTTGAGCGGAAACACCGGGGAGCTGTTTTTT. This translates into CASSLSGNTGELFF. Combining the CDR3 with reference TRBV5-1 and TRBJ2-2 gives the whole variable domain KAGVTQTPRYLIKTRGQQVTLSCSPISGHRSVSWYQQTPGQGLQFLFEYFSETQRNKGNFPGRFSGRQFSNSRSEMNVSTLELGDSALYLCASSLSGNTGELFFGEGSRLTVL.

This rearrangement joins TRBV7-9 to TRBJ1-4, with D possibly being TRBD1 (5 bases). Trimming cost V 1 base and J 7 bases, with 10 bases left between them. The CDR3 contains 14 residues. Germline V gene sequence: CDR1 SEHNR, CDR2 FQNEAQ (reference sequence). CDR3 region: CASSLVGGREKLFF. In DNA, the CDR3 is TGTGCCAGCAGCTTAGTGGGGGGACGTGAAAAACTGTTTTTT.

V usage is TRBV5-1 and J usage is TRBJ1-6, with D uncertain. Per germline, CDR1 SGHRS and CDR2 YFSETQ. The CDR3 consists of 13 residues. Between the trimmed V and J ends, which lost 0 bases and 7 bases, there was a span of 5 bases. The CDR3 protein is CASSLEMNSPLHF. CDR3 bases: TGCGCCAGCAGCTTGGAGATGAATTCACCCCTCCACTTT. The entire variable domain, with the rest obtained from reference TRBV5-1 and TRBJ1-6, is as follows: KAGVTQTPRYLIKTRGQQVTLSCSPISGHRSVSWYQQTPGQGLQFLFEYFSETQRNKGNFPGRFSGRQFSNSRSEMNVSTLELGDSALYLCASSLEMNSPLHFGNGTRLTVT.

V gene TRBV27 combines with J gene TRBJ2-1; no firm D call. Deletions cut 5 bases from V and 6 bases from J, with 14 bases between. This CDR3 is built from 14 residues. Germline V gene data show CDR1 as MNHEY and CDR2 as SMNVEV (reference sequence). This CDR3 is CASSPNPPLNEQFF. The DNA of the CDR3 is TGTGCCAGCAGTCCCAACCCCCCGCTCAATGAGCAGTTCTTC.

This chain joins TRBV6-5 and TRBJ2-7; possible D gene TRBD1, 6 bases. Trimming stripped 0 bases from V and 6 bases from J, with 18 bases between. The length of the CDR3 is 16 residues. Germline CDR1 reads MNHEY; CDR2 reads SVGAGI. The CDR3 coding sequence is TGTGCCAGCAGTTACTCTGGGGGCGAGTTAACGAGCGAGCAGTACTTC. Amino acid sequence: CASSYSGGELTSEQYF.

J is TRBJ2-2 and V is TRBV7-9; 7 bases are shared with TRBD1. CDR3 size: 12 residues. Germline V lookup: CDR1 SEHNR, CDR2 FQNEAQ (reference sequence). V shed 7 bases, J shed 11 bases, and the junction held 7 bases outside the gene matches. CDR3 bases: TGTGCCAGCACCCAACAGGGGTTTGAGCTGTTTTTT. Translation gives CASTQQGFELFF.

The chain is built from TRBV19 and TRBJ1-5, with 7 bases matching TRBD1. Germline CDR1 reads LNHDA; CDR2 reads SQIVND (reference sequence). V gave up 8 bases and J gave up 5 bases; unmatched junction bases: 21. The CDR3 has 18 residues. CDR3 protein: CASAGQGESIGYDQPQHF. In nucleotides, the CDR3 is TGTGCCAGTGCGGGGCAGGGGGAGTCTATAGGGTACGATCAGCCCCAGCATTTT.

The V gene is TRBV28, the J gene TRBJ1-4, with D uncertain. This CDR3 region has 12 residues. The V gene lost 7 bases and the J gene lost 5 bases, with 8 bases spanning the gap. Looked up from germline, CDR1 is MDHEN and CDR2 is SYDVKM. CDR3 residues: CASTQRNEKLFF. Here the CDR3 DNA reads TGTGCCAGCACACAGCGAAATGAAAAACTGTTTTTT.